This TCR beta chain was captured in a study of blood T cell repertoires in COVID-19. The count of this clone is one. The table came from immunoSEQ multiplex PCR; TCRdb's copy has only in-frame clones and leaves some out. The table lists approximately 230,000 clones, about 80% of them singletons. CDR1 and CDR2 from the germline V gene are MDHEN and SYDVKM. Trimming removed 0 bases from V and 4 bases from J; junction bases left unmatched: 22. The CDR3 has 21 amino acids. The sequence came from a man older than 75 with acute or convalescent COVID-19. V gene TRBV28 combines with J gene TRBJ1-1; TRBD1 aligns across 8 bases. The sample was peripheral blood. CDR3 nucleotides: TGTGCCAGCAGTTTATGGGGGAGATGGGGGCAACAGGGGGAAAGAGGCACTGAAGCTTTCTTT. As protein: CASSLWGRWGQQGERGTEAFF.